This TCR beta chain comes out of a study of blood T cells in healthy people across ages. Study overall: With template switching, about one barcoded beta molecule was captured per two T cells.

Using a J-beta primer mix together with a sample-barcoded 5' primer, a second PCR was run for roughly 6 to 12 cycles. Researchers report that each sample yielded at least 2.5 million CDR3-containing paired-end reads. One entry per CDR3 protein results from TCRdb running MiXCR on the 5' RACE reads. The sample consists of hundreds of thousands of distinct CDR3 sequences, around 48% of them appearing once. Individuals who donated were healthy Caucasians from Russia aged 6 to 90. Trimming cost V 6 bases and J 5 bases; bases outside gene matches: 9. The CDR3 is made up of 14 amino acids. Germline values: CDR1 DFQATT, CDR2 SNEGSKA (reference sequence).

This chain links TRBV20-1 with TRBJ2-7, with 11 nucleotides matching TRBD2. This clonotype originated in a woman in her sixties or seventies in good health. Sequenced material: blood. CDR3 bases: TGCAGTGCAAACTTCGTAGCGGGAGGGGACGAGCAGTACTTC. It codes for CSANFVAGGDEQYF.